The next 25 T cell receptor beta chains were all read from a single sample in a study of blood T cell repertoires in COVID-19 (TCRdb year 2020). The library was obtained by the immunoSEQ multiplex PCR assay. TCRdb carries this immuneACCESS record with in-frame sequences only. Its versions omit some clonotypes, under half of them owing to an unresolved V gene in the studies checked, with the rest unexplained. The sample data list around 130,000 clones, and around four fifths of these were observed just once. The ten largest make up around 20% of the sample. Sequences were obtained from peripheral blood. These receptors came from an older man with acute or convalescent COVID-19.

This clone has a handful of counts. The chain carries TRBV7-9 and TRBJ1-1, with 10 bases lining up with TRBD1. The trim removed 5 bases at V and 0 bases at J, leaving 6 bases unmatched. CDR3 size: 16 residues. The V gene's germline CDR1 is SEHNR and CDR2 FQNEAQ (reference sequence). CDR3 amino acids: CASSPRDRGLNTEAFF. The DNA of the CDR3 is TGTGCCAGCAGCCCTCGGGACAGGGGTCTGAACACTGAAGCTTTCTTT. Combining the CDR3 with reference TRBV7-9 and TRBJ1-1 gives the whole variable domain DTGVSQNPRHKITKRGQNVTFRCDPISEHNRLYWYRQTLGQGPEFLTYFQNEAQLEKSRLLSDRFSAERPKGSFSTLEIQRTEQGDSAMYLCASSPRDRGLNTEAFFGQGTRLTVV.

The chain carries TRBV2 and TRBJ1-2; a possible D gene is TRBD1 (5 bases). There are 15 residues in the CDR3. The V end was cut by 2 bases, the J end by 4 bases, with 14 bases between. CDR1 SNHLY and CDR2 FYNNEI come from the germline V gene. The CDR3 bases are TGTGCCAGCAGTGAACGACAGACCACCCTCTATGGCTACACCTTC. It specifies CASSERQTTLYGYTF.

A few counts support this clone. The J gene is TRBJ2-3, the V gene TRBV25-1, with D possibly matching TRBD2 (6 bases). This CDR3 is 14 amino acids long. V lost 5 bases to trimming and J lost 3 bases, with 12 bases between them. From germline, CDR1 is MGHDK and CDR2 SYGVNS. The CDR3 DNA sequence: TGTGCCAGCAGTCACCCCCGGGAGACAGATACGCAGTATTTT. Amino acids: CASSHPRETDTQYF.

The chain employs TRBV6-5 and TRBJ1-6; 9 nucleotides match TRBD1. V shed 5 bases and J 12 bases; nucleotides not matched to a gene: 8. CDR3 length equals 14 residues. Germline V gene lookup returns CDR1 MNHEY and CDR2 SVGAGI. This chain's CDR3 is CASSPGQGLQPLHF. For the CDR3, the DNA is TGTGCCAGCAGTCCGGGACAGGGCCTGCAACCCCTCCACTTT.

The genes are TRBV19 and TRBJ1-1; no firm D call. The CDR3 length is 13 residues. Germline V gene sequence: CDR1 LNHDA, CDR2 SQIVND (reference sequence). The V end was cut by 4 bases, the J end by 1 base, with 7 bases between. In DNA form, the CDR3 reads TGTGCCAGTAGTAAATCAGGGAACACTGAAGCTTTCTTT. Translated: CASSKSGNTEAFF.

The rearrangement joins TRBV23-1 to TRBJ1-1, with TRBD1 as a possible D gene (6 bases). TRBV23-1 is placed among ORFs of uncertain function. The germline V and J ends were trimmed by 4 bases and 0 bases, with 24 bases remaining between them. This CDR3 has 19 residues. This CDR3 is CASSPRRYGTRPVNTEAFF. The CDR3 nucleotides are TGCGCCAGCAGTCCCCGAAGATACGGGACACGGCCCGTGAACACTGAAGCTTTCTTT.

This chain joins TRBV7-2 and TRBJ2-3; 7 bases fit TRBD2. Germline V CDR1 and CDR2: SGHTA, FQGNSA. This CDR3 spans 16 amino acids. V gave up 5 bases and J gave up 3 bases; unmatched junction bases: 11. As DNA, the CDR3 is TGTGCCAGCAGCACGAGGGGATCAGCGGGGACAGATACGCAGTATTTT. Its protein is CASSTRGSAGTDTQYF.

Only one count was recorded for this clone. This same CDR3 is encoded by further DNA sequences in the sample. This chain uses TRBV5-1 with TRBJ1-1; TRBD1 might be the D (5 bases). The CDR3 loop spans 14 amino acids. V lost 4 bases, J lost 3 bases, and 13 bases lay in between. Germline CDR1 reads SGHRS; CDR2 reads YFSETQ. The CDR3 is CASSPRAGDTEAFF. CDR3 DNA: TGCGCCAGCAGCCCCAGGGCGGGGGACACTGAAGCTTTCTTT.

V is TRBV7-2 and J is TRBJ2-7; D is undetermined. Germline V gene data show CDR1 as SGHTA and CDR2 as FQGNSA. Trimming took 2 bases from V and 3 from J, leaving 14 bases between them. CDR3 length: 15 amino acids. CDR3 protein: CASSLSGKHFYEQYF. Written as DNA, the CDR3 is TGTGCCAGCAGCTTATCAGGAAAGCATTTCTACGAGCAGTACTTC. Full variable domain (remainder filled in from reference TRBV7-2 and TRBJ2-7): GAGVSQSPSNKVTEKGKDVELRCDPISGHTALYWYRQSLGQGLEFLIYFQGNSAPDKSGLPSDRFSAERTGGSVSTLTIQRTQQEDSAVYLCASSLSGKHFYEQYFGPGTRLTVT.

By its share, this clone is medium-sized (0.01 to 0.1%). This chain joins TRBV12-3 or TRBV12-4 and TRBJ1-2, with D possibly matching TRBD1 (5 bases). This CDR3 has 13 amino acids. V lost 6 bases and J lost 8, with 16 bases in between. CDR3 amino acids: CASSRSGTSGYTF. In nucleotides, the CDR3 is TGTGCCAGCAGCCGATCCGGGACTTCGGGCTACACCTTC.

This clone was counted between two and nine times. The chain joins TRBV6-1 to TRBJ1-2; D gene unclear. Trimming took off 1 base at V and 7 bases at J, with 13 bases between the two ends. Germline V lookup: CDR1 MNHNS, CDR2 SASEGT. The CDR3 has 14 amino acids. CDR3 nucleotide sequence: TGTGCCAGCAGTGAAGGACGACTTTCCTCTGGCTACACCTTC. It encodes CASSEGRLSSGYTF.

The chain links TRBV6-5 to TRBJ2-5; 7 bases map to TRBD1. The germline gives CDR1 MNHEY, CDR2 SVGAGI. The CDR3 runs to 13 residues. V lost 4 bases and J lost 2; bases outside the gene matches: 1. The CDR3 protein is CASSWGQQETQYF. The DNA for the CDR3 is TGTGCCAGCAGTTGGGGACAGCAAGAGACCCAGTACTTC.

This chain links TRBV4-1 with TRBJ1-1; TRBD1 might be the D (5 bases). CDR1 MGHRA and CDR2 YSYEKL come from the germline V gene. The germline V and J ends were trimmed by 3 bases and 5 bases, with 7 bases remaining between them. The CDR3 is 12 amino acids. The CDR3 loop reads CASSHPGTEAFF. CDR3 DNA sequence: TGCGCCAGCAGCCACCCAGGGACTGAAGCTTTCTTT.

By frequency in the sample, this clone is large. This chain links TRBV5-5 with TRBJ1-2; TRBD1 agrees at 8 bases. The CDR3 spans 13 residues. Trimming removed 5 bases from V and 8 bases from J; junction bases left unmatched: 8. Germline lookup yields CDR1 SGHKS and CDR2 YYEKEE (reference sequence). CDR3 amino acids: CASSIQGAGGYTF. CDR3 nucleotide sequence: TGTGCCAGCAGTATCCAGGGGGCTGGCGGCTACACCTTC.

The CDR3 nucleotides are TGCAGCGCCGGGACTAGCGGGGGTCTGTTCTTC. It yields the protein CSAGTSGGLFF. This rearrangement joins TRBV29-1 to TRBJ2-1; the match to TRBD2 covers 14 bases. Trimming removed 7 bases from V and 15 bases from J; junction bases left unmatched: 5. This CDR3 has 11 amino acids. Germline V gene lookup returns CDR1 SQVTM and CDR2 ANQGSEA.

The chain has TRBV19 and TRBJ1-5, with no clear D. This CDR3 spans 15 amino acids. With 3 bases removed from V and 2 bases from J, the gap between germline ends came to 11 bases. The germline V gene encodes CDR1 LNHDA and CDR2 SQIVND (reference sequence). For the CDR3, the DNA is TGTGCCAGTAGTATGGTTGGAGTGGGCAATCAGCCCCAGCATTTT. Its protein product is CASSMVGVGNQPQHF.

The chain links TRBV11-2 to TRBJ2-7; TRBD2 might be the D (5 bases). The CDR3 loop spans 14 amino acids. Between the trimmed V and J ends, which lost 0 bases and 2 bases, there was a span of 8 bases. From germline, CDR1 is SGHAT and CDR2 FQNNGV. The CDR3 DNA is TGTGCCAGCAGCTTAGAGTTGCGGGCCTACGAGCAGTACTTC. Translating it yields CASSLELRAYEQYF.

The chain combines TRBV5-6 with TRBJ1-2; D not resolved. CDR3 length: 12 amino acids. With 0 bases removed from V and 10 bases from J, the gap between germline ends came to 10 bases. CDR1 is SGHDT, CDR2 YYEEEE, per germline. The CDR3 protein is CASSLEEGSYTF. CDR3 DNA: TGTGCCAGCAGCTTGGAAGAGGGATCCTACACCTTC.

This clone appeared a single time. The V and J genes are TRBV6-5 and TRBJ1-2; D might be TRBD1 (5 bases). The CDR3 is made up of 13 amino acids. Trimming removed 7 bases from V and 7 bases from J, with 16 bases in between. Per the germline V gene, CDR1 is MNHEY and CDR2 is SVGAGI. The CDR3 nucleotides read TGTGCCAGCACCGGAGCAGGGAATTCTGGCTACACCTTC. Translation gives CASTGAGNSGYTF.

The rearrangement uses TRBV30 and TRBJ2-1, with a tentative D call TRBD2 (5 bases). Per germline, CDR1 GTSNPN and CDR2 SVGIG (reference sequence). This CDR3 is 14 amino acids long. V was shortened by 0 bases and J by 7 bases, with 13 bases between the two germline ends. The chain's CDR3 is CAWSVAALGNEQFF. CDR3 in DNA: TGTGCCTGGAGTGTAGCGGCATTAGGGAATGAGCAGTTCTTC.

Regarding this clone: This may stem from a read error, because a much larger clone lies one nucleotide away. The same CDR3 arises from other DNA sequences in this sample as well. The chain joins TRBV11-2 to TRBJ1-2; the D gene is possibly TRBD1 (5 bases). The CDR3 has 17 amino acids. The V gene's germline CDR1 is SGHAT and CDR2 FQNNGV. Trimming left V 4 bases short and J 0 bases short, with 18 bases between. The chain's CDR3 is CASSSPQGLSTNYGYTF. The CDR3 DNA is TGTGCCAGCAGCTCCCCGCAGGGACTTTCAACTAACTATGGCTACACCTTC.

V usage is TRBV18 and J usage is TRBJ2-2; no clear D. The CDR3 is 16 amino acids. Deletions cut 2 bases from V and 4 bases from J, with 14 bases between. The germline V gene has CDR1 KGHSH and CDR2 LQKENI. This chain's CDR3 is CASSPMPKSSTGELFF. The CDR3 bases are TGTGCCAGCTCACCAATGCCCAAAAGTAGCACCGGGGAGCTGTTTTTT.

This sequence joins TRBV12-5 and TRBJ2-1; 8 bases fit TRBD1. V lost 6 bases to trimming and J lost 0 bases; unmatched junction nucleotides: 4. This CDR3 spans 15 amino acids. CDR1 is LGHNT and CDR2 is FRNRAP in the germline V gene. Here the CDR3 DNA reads TGTGCTAGTGGCTCGGGACAGGACTCCTACAATGAGCAGTTCTTC. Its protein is CASGSGQDSYNEQFF.

The CDR3 region is CASSLRGGFNEKLFF. CDR3 DNA sequence: TGTGCCAGCAGCTTAAGGGGGGGCTTCAATGAAAAACTGTTTTTT. The chain combines TRBV7-2 with TRBJ1-4, with a tentative D call TRBD1 (6 bases). CDR3 length equals 15 residues. Germline values: CDR1 SGHTA, CDR2 FQGNSA. V was shortened by 2 bases and J by 5 bases, with 12 bases between the two germline ends.

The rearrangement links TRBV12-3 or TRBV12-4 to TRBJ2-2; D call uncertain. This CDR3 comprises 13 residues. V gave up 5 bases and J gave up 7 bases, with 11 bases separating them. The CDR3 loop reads CASSTAQRGELFF. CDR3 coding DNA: TGTGCCAGCAGTACCGCCCAGCGCGGGGAGCTGTTTTTT.